This T cell receptor (beta chain) was recovered during a study of T cells in Graves' hyperthyroidism and ophthalmopathy. Calling Graves' hyperthyroidism stable meant ophthalmopathy did not progress within 18 months. The diagnoses drew upon clinical symptoms, serum thyroxine and TRAb, thyroid ultrasound and orbital computed tomography. On this clonotype: Its antigen is still unknown.

Regarding the study as a whole: Most thyroid clonotypes expanded above 0.001 were also detected in blood. Progression to ophthalmopathy was predicted a median of approximately seven months early.

TCR beta CDR3 regions were amplified from RNA. RT-PCR in the first round (using the HTBI primer set) targeted the TCR CDR3. TCRdb reanalysed the multiplex PCR reads using MiXCR and keeps one entry per CDR3 protein. The sample has hundreds of thousands of distinct CDR3 sequences; around 46% are singletons. Deletions cut 2 bases from V and 5 bases from J, with 7 bases between. The CDR3 has 12 residues. Germline V CDR1 and CDR2: MGHDK, SYGVNS. This clonotype was sampled from a woman aged 18-30 years with Graves' hyperthyroidism. The J gene is TRBJ2-7, the V gene TRBV25-1; D remains unclear. Material for sequencing was peripheral blood or thyroid tissue (not recorded which). CDR3 in amino acids: CASSEVSNEQYF. In nucleotides, the CDR3 is TGTGCCAGCAGTGAAGTTTCGAACGAGCAGTACTTC.